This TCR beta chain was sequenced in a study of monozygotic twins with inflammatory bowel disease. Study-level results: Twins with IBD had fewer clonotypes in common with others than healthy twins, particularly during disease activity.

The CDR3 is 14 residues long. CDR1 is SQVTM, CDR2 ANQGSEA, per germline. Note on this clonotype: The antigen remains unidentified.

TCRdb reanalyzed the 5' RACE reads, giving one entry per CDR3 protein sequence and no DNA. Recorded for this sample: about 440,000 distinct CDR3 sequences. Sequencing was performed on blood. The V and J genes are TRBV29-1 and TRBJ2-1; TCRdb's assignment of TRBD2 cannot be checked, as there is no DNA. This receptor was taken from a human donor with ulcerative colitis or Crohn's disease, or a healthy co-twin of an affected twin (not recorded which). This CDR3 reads CSVARLAGAGEQFF.